The clone carrying this T cell receptor (beta chain) was seen repeatedly, ten times or more. This record belongs to a study of blood T cells in healthy people across ages. With a J-beta primer mix and a sample-barcoded 5' primer, a second PCR ran about 7 to 11 cycles. All samples gave at least 2.5 million CDR3-containing paired-end reads. Via MiXCR, TCRdb re-called the 5' RACE reads, giving one row per CDR3 protein. The profile shows 600,000 or so distinct CDR3 sequences, about 30% of them singletons. Caucasian individuals from Russia who were healthy and aged roughly 6 to 95 acted as donors. The CDR3 runs 15 residues. Trimming at V came to 6 bases and at J to 4 bases, leaving 7 bases not matched to a gene. CDR1 and CDR2 (germline): DFQATT, SNEGSKA (reference sequence).

The chain couples TRBV20-1 to TRBJ2-3; TRBD2 aligns across 13 bases. The sample comprised blood. The sequence was obtained from a woman aged 80 or over in good health. Written as DNA, the CDR3 is TGCAGTGCCCCACTAGCGGGGGGGGTGGCAGATACGCAGTATTTT. Its protein product is CSAPLAGGVADTQYF.